These 25 T cell receptor beta chains originate from one sample sequenced in a study of neurological immune-mediated disorders. Time point described: longitudinal time-point 2. TCRdb itself ran the 5' RACE reads through MiXCR, one entry per CDR3 protein. The table has 81,000 or so distinct CDR3 sequences, under 15% seen once. The specimen sequenced was PBMCs. These receptors were obtained from a female donor with HTLV-1-associated myelopathy (HAM/TSP).

This clonotype was detected ten times or more. The CDR3 spells CSASKRDTQYF. CDR3 in DNA: TGCAGCGCCAGCAAACGGGATACGCAGTATTTT. The chain carries TRBV29-1 and TRBJ2-3; D unclear. Germline lookup yields CDR1 SQVTM and CDR2 ANQGSEA. Trimming shortened V by 7 bases and J by 6 bases, and 11 bases separated the two germline ends. The CDR3 contains 11 residues.

This chain uses TRBV7-6 with TRBJ1-5, with a weak D call TRBD1 (5 bases). Germline lookup yields CDR1 SGHVS and CDR2 FNYEAQ. V dropped 5 bases and J dropped 2 bases, with 16 bases sitting between them. CDR3 length: 16 residues. CDR3 in DNA: TGTGCCAGCAGCCCGACGAGGGGAGGAGGCAATCAGCCCCAGCATTTT. Translating it yields CASSPTRGGGNQPQHF.

This clonotype has at least ten counts. The chain combines TRBV12-3 or TRBV12-4 with TRBJ1-4; D gene unclear. V lost 1 base and J lost 4, with 16 bases in between. This CDR3 has 17 residues. CDR3 region: CASSLDPGRTLNEKLFF. The DNA of the CDR3 is TGTGCCAGCAGTTTAGACCCAGGACGGACGCTTAATGAAAAACTGTTTTTT.

This clonotype was observed many times. The V gene is TRBV5-1, the J gene TRBJ1-2, with no clear D. The V end lost 2 bases, the J end lost 5 bases, and 7 bases lay between the germline ends. This CDR3 contains 12 residues. Germline loops: CDR1 SGHRS, CDR2 YFSETQ. The CDR3 bases are TGCGCCAGCAGCTTCGGCGAATATGGCTACACCTTC. Protein product: CASSFGEYGYTF.

This clonotype was counted many times. In nucleotides, the CDR3 is TGCAGCGTTCAAAGGGAGGTATCTAGCGGCTACACCTTC. It yields the protein CSVQREVSSGYTF. The chain has TRBV29-1 and TRBJ1-2; D call uncertain. The CDR3 runs to 13 residues. Germline loops: CDR1 SQVTM, CDR2 ANQGSEA. Trimming cost V 5 bases and J 8 bases, with 18 bases left between them.

Regarding this clonotype: Given a much more abundant clone one base away, this may be a read error. The chain carries TRBV28 and TRBJ2-7, with D hard to call. With 3 bases removed from V and 7 bases from J, the gap between germline ends came to 13 bases. This CDR3 contains 13 residues. Looked up from germline, CDR1 is MDHEN and CDR2 is SYDVKM. In DNA, the CDR3 is TGTGCCAGCAGTTTGGTAGACCTGAGGGAGCAGTACTTC. Protein product: CASSLVDLREQYF.

This chain uses TRBV12-3 or TRBV12-4 with TRBJ2-7, with D perhaps matching TRBD1 or TRBD2 (5 bases each). Trimming stripped 5 bases from V and 1 base from J, with 9 bases between. The CDR3 totals 13 residues. CDR3 in amino acids: CASSMGVSYEQYF. CDR3 bases: TGTGCCAGCAGTATGGGGGTTTCCTACGAGCAGTACTTC.

This clonotype appeared many times. The chain has TRBV7-3 and TRBJ2-7, with TRBD2 matching 7 bases. Trimming removed 6 bases from V and 7 bases from J; junction bases left unmatched: 6. Germline CDR1 reads SGHTA; CDR2 reads FQGTGA. The length of the CDR3 is 12 residues. In DNA form, the CDR3 reads TGTGCCAGCAGTTCGACCGGGGGGGAGCAGTACTTC. Protein product: CASSSTGGEQYF.

Ten or more counts support this clonotype. The junction differs from germline at one of its ends, possibly a read error. V usage is TRBV20-1 and J usage is TRBJ2-5; D gene uncertain. This CDR3 has 13 amino acids. Germline CDR1 reads DFQATT; CDR2 reads SNEGSKA (reference sequence). The CDR3 DNA is TGCAGTGCCAGAGGTTTGGGCGGAGAGACCCAGTACTTC. Translating gives CSARGLGGETQYF.

This clonotype has a count of ten or more. The chain combines TRBV5-1 with TRBJ2-2; tentative D call: TRBD1 (5 bases). The germline V gene has CDR1 SGHRS and CDR2 YFSETQ. The CDR3 is 16 amino acids. V gave up 3 bases and J gave up 0 bases, with 12 bases separating them. Here the CDR3 reads CASSSQGAPNTGELFF. The CDR3 nucleotides read TGCGCCAGCAGCTCCCAAGGGGCCCCGAACACCGGGGAGCTGTTTTTT. The entire variable domain, with the rest obtained from reference TRBV5-1 and TRBJ2-2, is as follows: KAGVTQTPRYLIKTRGQQVTLSCSPISGHRSVSWYQQTPGQGLQFLFEYFSETQRNKGNFPGRFSGRQFSNSRSEMNVSTLELGDSALYLCASSSQGAPNTGELFFGEGSRLTVL.

This clonotype was seen ten or more times. The chain employs TRBV20-1 and TRBJ1-2, with a weak D call TRBD1 (6 bases). This CDR3 has 12 amino acids. Per germline, CDR1 DFQATT and CDR2 SNEGSKA (reference sequence). The CDR3 nucleotides are TGCAGGCCTGAGGGGGTTAACTATGGCTACACCTTC. Amino acids: CRPEGVNYGYTF.

The sample holds many counts of this clonotype. The chain links TRBV29-1 to TRBJ2-2, with 8 bases aligning to TRBD1. V lost 3 bases and J lost 4; bases outside the gene matches: 7. Germline CDR1 is SQVTM and CDR2 is ANQGSEA. The CDR3 totals 15 residues. The CDR3 sequence: CSVDGPGGFTGELFF. CDR3 bases: TGCAGCGTTGATGGTCCAGGGGGCTTCACCGGGGAGCTGTTTTTT.

This clonotype was seen at least ten times. V is TRBV20-1 and J is TRBJ2-7; TRBD1 matches 8 bases. The trim removed 2 bases at V and 7 bases at J, leaving 13 bases unmatched. Germline values: CDR1 DFQATT, CDR2 SNEGSKA (reference sequence). The CDR3 contains 15 residues. The DNA for the CDR3 is TGCAGTGCTAGACCCCAATCGACAGGGGTCAGGGAGCAGTACTTC. It encodes CSARPQSTGVREQYF.

A few counts support this clonotype. This chain links TRBV28 with TRBJ1-4; tentative D call: TRBD1 (6 bases). The length of the CDR3 is 15 residues. CDR1 is MDHEN and CDR2 is SYDVKM in the germline V gene. V was pared by 4 bases and J by 8 bases, with 17 bases between. CDR3 sequence: CASSSQRGGREKLFF. CDR3 in DNA: TGTGCCAGCAGTTCCCAAAGGGGGGGCCGGGAAAAACTGTTTTTT.

In its sample, this clonotype was seen many times. The gene calls are TRBV15 and TRBJ1-5; no clear D. V gave up 0 bases and J gave up 2 bases, with 2 bases separating them. Germline V gene lookup returns CDR1 LNHNV and CDR2 YYDKDF (reference sequence). This CDR3 comprises 13 residues. The CDR3 loop reads CATSRDGNQPQHF. CDR3 nucleotides: TGTGCCACCAGCAGAGATGGCAATCAGCCCCAGCATTTT. The variable domain in full, completed from reference TRBV15 and TRBJ1-5, reads DAMVIQNPRYQVTQFGKPVTLSCSQTLNHNVMYWYQQKSSQAPKLLFHYYDKDFNNEADTPDNFQSRRPNTSFCFLDIRSPGLGDTAMYLCATSRDGNQPQHFGDGTRLSIL.

V is TRBV6-5 and J is TRBJ1-1; D might be TRBD1 (5 bases). CDR1 and CDR2 from the germline V gene are MNHEY and SVGAGI. The CDR3 runs to 15 residues. The V end lost 7 bases, the J end lost 4 bases, and 19 bases lay between the germline ends. For the CDR3, the DNA is TGTGCCAGCACTCCCCCCGGGGGTTGGGGCACTGAAGCTTTCTTT. This gives the protein CASTPPGGWGTEAFF.

This clonotype was counted ten times or more. The gene calls are TRBV5-1 and TRBJ2-4; the D is unclear. This CDR3 spans 15 amino acids. The germline CDR1 and CDR2 sequences are SGHRS and YFSETQ. Between the trimmed V and J ends, which lost 4 bases and 0 bases, there was a span of 11 bases. The CDR3 is CASSPALTAKNIQYF. In nucleotides, the CDR3 is TGCGCCAGCAGCCCTGCACTGACAGCCAAAAACATTCAGTACTTC.

The chain employs TRBV7-2 and TRBJ1-4; no definite D call. CDR1 and CDR2 (germline): SGHTA, FQGNSA. CDR3 length: 16 residues. The germline V and J ends were trimmed by 1 base and 0 bases, with 9 bases remaining between them. The CDR3 nucleotides read TGTGCCAGCAGCTTAGTTTCATGGGCAACTAATGAAAAACTGTTTTTT. It codes for CASSLVSWATNEKLFF.

This clonotype was detected many times. The chain recombines TRBV5-1 with TRBJ2-1, with 8 bases matching TRBD2. V shed 0 bases, J shed 8 bases, and the junction held 10 bases outside the gene matches. The germline gives CDR1 SGHRS, CDR2 YFSETQ. The CDR3 is 16 residues long. The DNA for the CDR3 is TGCGCCAGCAGCTTGGTAGAAGCGGGGGCAAGCTATGAGCAGTTCTTC. This gives the protein CASSLVEAGASYEQFF.

In this sample, this clonotype turned up many times. This chain connects TRBV5-1 to TRBJ1-4; a possible D gene is TRBD1 (6 bases). Germline V CDR1 and CDR2: SGHRS, YFSETQ. Deletions cut 5 bases from V and 10 bases from J, with 21 bases between. The CDR3 sequence is 15 residues long. The CDR3, as DNA: TGCGCCAGCAGAATCTCGACAGGCAGCCAGGGAAAACTGTTTTTT. Translated, it gives CASRISTGSQGKLFF. The full variable domain, completed using reference TRBV5-1 and TRBJ1-4, is KAGVTQTPRYLIKTRGQQVTLSCSPISGHRSVSWYQQTPGQGLQFLFEYFSETQRNKGNFPGRFSGRQFSNSRSEMNVSTLELGDSALYLCASRISTGSQGKLFFGSGTQLSVL.

This clonotype was found a few times. The gene calls are TRBV20-1 and TRBJ1-4, with a tentative D call TRBD1 (6 bases). Trimming removed 3 bases at V and 3 bases at J, with 17 bases between. CDR1 is DFQATT, CDR2 SNEGSKA, per germline (reference sequence). CDR3 length: 16 amino acids. Here the CDR3 reads CSARVGGGEANEKLFF. In DNA form, the CDR3 reads TGCAGTGCTAGGGTGGGCGGGGGCGAAGCTAATGAAAAACTGTTTTTT.

This clonotype was observed many times. The rearrangement uses TRBV20-1 and TRBJ2-1; TRBD1 aligns across 7 bases. Germline CDR1 reads DFQATT; CDR2 reads SNEGSKA (reference sequence). The CDR3 covers 13 residues. V was clipped by 0 bases and J by 11 bases; unmatched bases: 7. The DNA of the CDR3 is TGCAGTGCTAGAGAAGGACAGGCAGAGAAGCAGTTCTTC. Encoded protein: CSAREGQAEKQFF.

This clonotype was detected many times. The chain has TRBV7-9 and TRBJ2-3; D remains ambiguous. V lost 5 bases and J lost 0, with 15 bases in between. CDR3 length: 16 residues. Per the germline V gene, CDR1 is SEHNR and CDR2 is FQNEAQ (reference sequence). The CDR3 loop reads CASSPLLASSTDTQYF. CDR3 bases: TGTGCCAGCAGCCCCCTGCTCGCATCTAGCACAGATACGCAGTATTTT.

This clonotype was seen ten or more times. The CDR3 loop is CASSPGLAGGQNEQFF. CDR3 in DNA: TGCGCCAGCAGCCCTGGACTAGCGGGGGGCCAGAATGAGCAGTTCTTC. This chain joins TRBV10-1 and TRBJ2-1; 14 bases agree with TRBD2. Per the germline V gene, CDR1 is WNHNN and CDR2 is SYGVQD (reference sequence). This CDR3 spans 16 amino acids. V was clipped by 6 bases and J by 7 bases; unmatched bases: 8.

In this sample, this clonotype turned up a few times. An end of the junction does not agree with germline; a read error may underlie this. V gene TRBV15 combines with J gene TRBJ2-6, with D uncertain. The CDR3 is 15 residues long. CDR1 and CDR2 (germline): LNHNV, YYDKDF (reference sequence). CDR3 bases: TGTGCTACCAGCAGAGATCTCTCTGGGGCCAACGTCCTGACTTTC. Translated: CATSRDLSGANVLTF.